Below, 5 T cell receptor beta chains from the same sample are listed, as sequenced in a study of T cell responses to AZD1222 COVID-19 vaccine. Sequenced by immunoSEQ multiplex PCR; TCRdb stores in-frame clones only, minus some. The data contain more than 95,000 clones, over 90% of them singletons. Sequences were derived from peripheral blood, sampled on day 0 of AZD1222 vaccination. These receptors were collected from an adult in good health.

In nucleotides, the CDR3 is TGTGCCAGCAGGGGGACGGGGAAGGGACCCTACGAGCAGTACTTC. Translated, it gives CASRGTGKGPYEQYF. The chain uses TRBV28 and TRBJ2-7; the D gene could be TRBD1 or TRBD2 (5 bases each). Looked up from germline, CDR1 is MDHEN and CDR2 is SYDVKM. V dropped 6 bases and J dropped 2 bases, with 17 bases sitting between them. There are 15 residues in the CDR3.

The V and J genes are TRBV6-5 and TRBJ2-1; a weak D match, TRBD2 (5 bases). Between the trimmed V and J ends, which lost 5 bases and 8 bases, there was a span of 16 bases. CDR3 size: 14 residues. Germline-derived CDR1 and CDR2 are MNHEY and SVGAGI. The chain's CDR3 is CASSTSPPGDEQFF. CDR3 DNA sequence: TGTGCCAGCAGTACTAGTCCTCCGGGCGATGAGCAGTTCTTC.

The chain combines TRBV30 with TRBJ2-1; unclear D gene. V was clipped by 3 bases and J by 7 bases, with 7 bases between them. This CDR3 is 11 amino acids long. Germline-derived CDR1 and CDR2 are GTSNPN and SVGIG (reference sequence). The chain's CDR3 is CAWSKKNEQFF. The CDR3 DNA sequence: TGTGCCTGGAGCAAAAAGAATGAGCAGTTCTTC.

The gene calls are TRBV6-5 and TRBJ1-1; 8 nucleotides agree with TRBD1. The CDR3 loop spans 14 amino acids. The J segment lost 4 bases and the V segment lost 8 bases, leaving 9 bases of the junction unmatched. Germline values: CDR1 MNHEY, CDR2 SVGAGI. As DNA, the CDR3 is TGTGCCAGCGGGAGACAGGGGAGAGGCACTGAAGCTTTCTTT. It translates to CASGRQGRGTEAFF.

The rearrangement uses TRBV7-2 and TRBJ2-1, with 13 bases that match TRBD2. The CDR3 covers 13 residues. CDR1 and CDR2 from the germline V gene are SGHTA and FQGNSA. The V gene end was trimmed by 7 bases and the J gene end by 9 bases; junction bases not matched to a gene: 3. The CDR3 DNA follows: TGTGCCAGCAAACTAGCGGGAGGGGGTGAGCAGTTCTTC. Its translation is CASKLAGGGEQFF.